This note documents a single T cell receptor (beta chain) sequence. Its antigen remains unknown. This sample was included in a study of cytomegalovirus exposure and HLA in healthy donors. Findings and limits, study-wide: For most TCR beta V segments, an earlier analysis put the productive rate at about 90% or about 30% of the time. A later analysis found most CMV-associated TCR beta chains apparently HLA-restricted. Presence/absence analyses treated sequencing depth as roughly uniform across donors.

Vbeta (60) and Jbeta (13) primers were used in the PCR. Libraries were prepared by immunoSEQ multiplex PCR; TCRdb keeps only in-frame clonotypes and omits some of them. The top ten clones hold around 13% of a sample with some 150,000 clones, around 80% of them seen once. This CDR3 comprises 15 residues. Looked up from germline, CDR1 is LNHDA and CDR2 is SQIVND (reference sequence). The ends were cut back, 3 bases at V and 0 bases at J, with 9 bases in the middle. The chain carries TRBV19 and TRBJ2-1; D is unresolved. Sequencing was performed on PBMCs. The origin of this receptor is a man aged 25 to 40 in good health and CMV-seropositive. This CDR3 is CASSIAAYSYNEQFF. The CDR3 DNA reads as TGTGCCAGTAGTATTGCGGCTTACTCCTACAATGAGCAGTTCTTC.